The sequence of this TCR beta chain was determined in a study of T cell responses to AZD1222 COVID-19 vaccine. Study conclusions and caveats: Spike-specific TCR breadth and depth rose after two AZD1222 doses. Sampling captured repertoires only after the peak T cell response. CD4 TCRs associated with vaccination spanned spike, dominating at 160-218 and 743-854.

Repertoires were generated with immunoSEQ multiplex PCR, while TCRdb's copy carries only in-frame clones and drops some. In the table there are 150,000 to 200,000 clones, almost 95% of which are singletons. The CDR3 loop spans 19 amino acids. CDR1 is SGHRS, CDR2 YFSETQ, per germline. The V and J ends lost 3 bases and 6 bases, in that order; junction bases with no gene match: 14. Remarks on this clone: As yet, its antigen is unknown.

This receptor was obtained from an adult in good health. Sequencing used peripheral blood, obtained on day 0 of AZD1222 vaccination. The V and J genes are TRBV5-1 and TRBJ1-6, with 11 bases lining up with TRBD1. Here the CDR3 DNA reads TGCGCCAGCAGCTCGCCGCCCGGACAGGGGGCTGGGGTTAATTCACCCCTCCACTTT. Residues: CASSSPPGQGAGVNSPLHF.